The 15 T cell receptor beta chains given below trace back to one sample, sequenced in a study of CD8+CD57+ T cells in acquired aplastic anemia. It was genomic DNA that served as the template for profiling TCR beta VDJ and CDR3. Using its own MiXCR run on the reads, TCRdb lists one record per CDR3 protein. Here the sample spans some 220,000 distinct CDR3 sequences, almost 35% being singletons. Sequencing used sorted CD4+, CD8+, or CD8+CD57+ T cells (not recorded which) from PBMCs. Receptors were obtained from a human donor in good health, serving as a control.

This sequence joins TRBV2 and TRBJ1-2; D is possibly TRBD1 (5 bases). The CDR3 has 13 residues. CDR1 and CDR2 (germline): SNHLY, FYNNEI. Between the trimmed V and J ends, which lost 7 bases and 4 bases, there was a span of 13 bases. CDR3 bases: TGTGCCAGCAAAATGGGGGAGACCTATGGCTACACCTTC. It specifies CASKMGETYGYTF.

This clonotype was detected ten times or more. The V and J genes are TRBV10-3 and TRBJ2-3, with D perhaps matching TRBD2 (5 bases). The CDR3 totals 15 residues. The V and J ends lost 7 bases and 0 bases respectively, with 14 bases between them. From germline, CDR1 is ENHRY and CDR2 SYGVKD. The CDR3 loop reads CAINAGSTSTDTQYF. DNA of the CDR3: TGTGCCATCAATGCTGGGAGCACTAGCACAGATACGCAGTATTTT.

This clonotype has ten or more counts. V gene TRBV29-1 combines with J gene TRBJ1-1, with 7 nucleotides matching TRBD1. Germline CDR1 SQVTM, CDR2 ANQGSEA. The CDR3 totals 14 residues. V shed 8 bases, J shed 2 bases, and the junction held 11 bases outside the gene matches. The CDR3, as DNA: TGCAGCATCCGGACAGGACTCATTAACACTGAAGCTTTCTTT. Its protein product is CSIRTGLINTEAFF.

The chain combines TRBV13 with TRBJ1-4; the D is unclear. Germline lookup yields CDR1 PRHDT and CDR2 FYEKMQ (reference sequence). The length of the CDR3 is 16 residues. Trimming cost V 1 base and J 3 bases, with 12 bases left between them. The CDR3 coding sequence is TGTGCCAGCAGCTTAGCGTACGGTGCAGCTAATGAAAAACTGTTTTTT. This codes for CASSLAYGAANEKLFF.

This clonotype was seen ten or more times. This rearrangement joins TRBV7-8 to TRBJ1-1; the D is unclear. Trimming removed 2 bases from V and 4 bases from J, with 8 bases in between. The CDR3 spans 13 residues. CDR1 and CDR2 from the germline V gene are SGHVS and FQNEAQ. The CDR3 sequence is CASSLRWLTEAFF. In DNA form, the CDR3 reads TGTGCCAGCAGCTTACGGTGGCTCACTGAAGCTTTCTTT. Filled out from reference TRBV7-8 and TRBJ1-1, the complete variable domain reads GAGVSQSPRYKVAKRGQDVALRCDPISGHVSLFWYQQALGQGPEFLTYFQNEAQLDKSGLPSDRFFAERPEGSVSTLKIQRTQQEDSAVYLCASSLRWLTEAFFGQGTRLTVV.

The sample holds many counts of this clonotype. This chain links TRBV20-1 with TRBJ1-1; D gene ambiguous. From germline, CDR1 is DFQATT and CDR2 SNEGSKA (reference sequence). V was clipped by 6 bases and J by 1 base, with 12 bases between them. The CDR3 consists of 13 residues. CDR3 DNA: TGCAGTGCCCACAGCGGCAGGAACACTGAAGCTTTCTTT. Protein: CSAHSGRNTEAFF.

This clonotype showed up just once. The junction departs from germline at one end; a sequencing error may be responsible. This chain joins TRBV7-8 and TRBJ1-6; D gene uncertain. Germline CDR1 is SGHVS and CDR2 is FQNEAQ. The CDR3 is 16 amino acids. This CDR3 is CASRPSPGQLNSPPHF. CDR3 coding DNA: TGTGCCAGCAGGCCTAGCCCTGGCCAGCTAAATTCACCCCCCCACTTT. The variable domain in full, completed from reference TRBV7-8 and TRBJ1-6, reads GAGVSQSPRYKVAKRGQDVALRCDPISGHVSLFWYQQALGQGPEFLTYFQNEAQLDKSGLPSDRFFAERPEGSVSTLKIQRTQQEDSAVYLCASRPSPGQLNSPPHFGNGTRLTVT.

This clonotype came up many times. The V gene is TRBV20-1, the J gene TRBJ2-1; 10 nucleotides agree with TRBD2. The CDR3 runs to 13 residues. V dropped 6 bases and J dropped 8; count of bases not matched to a gene: 7. Per the germline V gene, CDR1 is DFQATT and CDR2 is SNEGSKA (reference sequence). The CDR3 DNA reads as TGCAGTGCCGAAACTAGCGGGATCGATGAGCAGTTCTTC. Translation gives CSAETSGIDEQFF.

This clonotype was detected many times. The J gene is TRBJ1-5, the V gene TRBV2; tentatively, D is TRBD1 (6 bases). In germline, CDR1 is SNHLY, CDR2 FYNNEI. This CDR3 has 12 amino acids. V was trimmed by 8 bases and J by 4 bases, leaving 9 bases between them. The CDR3 here is CASSRGNQPQHF. CDR3 DNA sequence: TGTGCCAGCTCCAGGGGTAATCAGCCCCAGCATTTT. The whole variable domain, remainder taken from reference TRBV2 and TRBJ1-5, is EPEVTQTPSHQVTQMGQEVILRCVPISNHLYFYWYRQILGQKVEFLVSFYNNEISEKSEIFDDQFSVERPDGSNFTLKIRSTKLEDSAMYFCASSRGNQPQHFGDGTRLSIL.

This clonotype was found many times. The CDR3 bases are TGCAGTGCCCAGAAGCGGTCGCCTTCTACCTACGAGCAGTACTTC. As protein: CSAQKRSPSTYEQYF. The chain couples TRBV20-1 to TRBJ2-7, with D tentatively TRBD2 (5 bases). Trimming pared 6 bases from V and 2 bases from J, leaving 20 bases between. The CDR3 is 15 amino acids. CDR1 and CDR2 from the germline V gene are DFQATT and SNEGSKA (reference sequence).

The chain joins TRBV9 to TRBJ1-6; possibly TRBD1 for D (5 bases). Germline-derived CDR1 and CDR2 are SGDLS and YYNGEE. The ends were cut back, 7 bases at V and 7 bases at J, with 18 bases in the middle. The CDR3 runs 15 residues. This chain's CDR3 is CASSPLQTVNSPLHF. The CDR3 DNA follows: TGTGCCAGCTCACCGCTGCAGACAGTAAATTCACCCCTCCACTTT.

This sequence joins TRBV25-1 and TRBJ2-3, with 12 bases aligning to TRBD2. The CDR3 is 15 residues long. Germline V gene lookup returns CDR1 MGHDK and CDR2 SYGVNS. After removal of 4 bases from V and 5 bases from J, the junction contained 4 bases not matched to a gene. The CDR3 sequence is CASSALAGGLDTQYF. CDR3 sequence (DNA): TGTGCCAGCAGTGCCCTAGCGGGGGGGCTAGATACGCAGTATTTT.

In this sample, this clonotype turned up many times. The CDR3 sequence is CATSDFSDSYEQYF. CDR3 bases: TGTGCCACCAGTGATTTTAGCGACAGCTACGAGCAGTACTTC. V gene TRBV24-1 combines with J gene TRBJ2-7; D might be TRBD1 or TRBD2, each matching 5 bases. The CDR3 has 14 amino acids. Germline CDR1 and CDR2: KGHDR and SFDVKD. The V and J ends lost 1 base and 3 bases respectively, with 9 bases between them.

The gene calls are TRBV24-1 and TRBJ1-2, with D maybe TRBD1 (5 bases). Deletions cut 4 bases from V and 8 bases from J, with 10 bases between. This CDR3 spans 12 amino acids. Germline CDR1 and CDR2: KGHDR and SFDVKD. Here the CDR3 reads CATSDGDGGYTF. Here the CDR3 DNA reads TGTGCCACCAGTGACGGGGACGGCGGCTACACCTTC.

This clonotype was counted at least ten times. The chain links TRBV6-6 to TRBJ1-2; 8 positions agree with TRBD1. Germline V gene lookup returns CDR1 MNHNY and CDR2 SVGAGI (reference sequence). V gave up 4 bases and J gave up 5 bases; unmatched junction bases: 6. The CDR3 runs 14 residues. CDR3 nucleotides: TGTGCCAGCAGTTTTCTCGACAGGGGATATGGCTACACCTTC. Translated: CASSFLDRGYGYTF.